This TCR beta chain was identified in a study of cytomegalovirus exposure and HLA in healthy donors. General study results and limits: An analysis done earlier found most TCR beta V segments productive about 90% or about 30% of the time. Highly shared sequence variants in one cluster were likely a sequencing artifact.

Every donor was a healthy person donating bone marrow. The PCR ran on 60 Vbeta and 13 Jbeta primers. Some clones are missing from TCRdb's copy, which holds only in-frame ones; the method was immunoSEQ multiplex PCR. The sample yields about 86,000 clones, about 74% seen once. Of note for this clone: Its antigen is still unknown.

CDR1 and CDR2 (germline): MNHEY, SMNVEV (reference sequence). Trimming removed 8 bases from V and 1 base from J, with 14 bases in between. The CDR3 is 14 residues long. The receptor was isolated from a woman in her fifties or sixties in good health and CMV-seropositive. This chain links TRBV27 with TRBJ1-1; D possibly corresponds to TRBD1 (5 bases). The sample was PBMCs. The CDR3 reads CASSRAGRNTEAFF. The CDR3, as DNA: TGTGCCAGCTCAAGGGCAGGGCGGAACACTGAAGCTTTCTTT.